The next 22 T cell receptor beta chains were all read from a single sample in a study of cytotoxic CD8 clonotypes in ibrutinib-treated CLL. Sequencing was performed with immunoSEQ multiplex PCR; in TCRdb, only in-frame clones are kept and a portion is missing. The sample carries about 160,000 clones, less than 85% recorded once. The sequencing used PBMCs, collected after 24 months of ibrutinib treatment. These receptors were collected from a human donor with chronic lymphocytic leukemia.

The chain joins TRBV7-3 to TRBJ1-2, with TRBD1 as a possible D gene (5 bases). This CDR3 spans 13 amino acids. V was pared by 3 bases and J by 4 bases, with 9 bases between. Germline V gene sequence: CDR1 SGHTA, CDR2 FQGTGA. CDR3 DNA: TGTGCCAGCAGCTTCCAGGGAAGCTATGGCTACACCTTC. This codes for CASSFQGSYGYTF. Using reference TRBV7-3 and TRBJ1-2 for the parts outside the CDR3, the full variable domain is GAGVSQTPSNKVTEKGKYVELRCDPISGHTALYWYRQSLGQGPEFLIYFQGTGAADDSGLPNDRFFAVRPEGSVSTLKIQRTERGDSAVYLCASSFQGSYGYTFGSGTRLTVV.

This clone was observed a handful of times. V usage is TRBV19 and J usage is TRBJ2-1, with 8 nucleotides matching TRBD2. Germline V gene data show CDR1 as LNHDA and CDR2 as SQIVND (reference sequence). With 3 bases clipped from V and 6 bases from J, the junction kept 1 base outside the gene matches. CDR3 length: 13 residues. The CDR3 protein is CASSISGVNEQFF. The CDR3, as DNA: TGTGCCAGTAGTATTAGCGGGGTCAATGAGCAGTTCTTC.

The chain combines TRBV5-4 with TRBJ1-1; D call uncertain. Germline V gene sequence: CDR1 SGHNT, CDR2 YYREEE (reference sequence). The V gene lost 1 base and the J gene lost 1 base, with 5 bases spanning the gap. This CDR3 has 13 residues. The CDR3 here is CASSLMENTEAFF. CDR3 DNA sequence: TGTGCCAGCAGCTTGATGGAGAACACTGAAGCTTTCTTT.

This chain links TRBV4-2 with TRBJ1-2, with D perhaps TRBD1 (6 bases). The CDR3 extends over 17 amino acids. V was clipped by 4 bases and J by 4 bases, with 22 bases between them. Germline V gives CDR1 LGHNA, CDR2 YNFKEQ. The CDR3 loop is CASSPSRNREGGYGYTF. Written as DNA, the CDR3 is TGTGCCAGCAGCCCGAGCCGAAACAGGGAAGGGGGCTATGGCTACACCTTC.

The chain joins TRBV5-6 to TRBJ2-5, with TRBD2 matching over 7 bases. Germline V lookup: CDR1 SGHDT, CDR2 YYEEEE. CDR3 length: 16 amino acids. Trimming removed 2 bases from V and 0 bases from J; junction bases left unmatched: 7. The CDR3 protein is CASSFSGQGNQETQYF. CDR3 nucleotide sequence: TGTGCCAGCAGCTTTAGCGGGCAGGGAAACCAAGAGACCCAGTACTTC.

The chain has TRBV18 and TRBJ2-1; D is possibly TRBD1 or TRBD2 (5 bases each). The CDR3 runs to 14 residues. Per the germline V gene, CDR1 is KGHSH and CDR2 is LQKENI. Trimming removed 7 bases from V and 2 bases from J, with 12 bases in between. Written as DNA, the CDR3 is TGTGCCAGCTATCTGGGACGGACCTACAATGAGCAGTTCTTC. Protein sequence: CASYLGRTYNEQFF.

This clone was found a few times. This sequence joins TRBV4-2 and TRBJ2-3, with 8 bases matching TRBD2. The V gene end was trimmed by 5 bases and the J gene end by 1 base; junction bases not matched to a gene: 8. Germline loops: CDR1 LGHNA, CDR2 YNFKEQ. The CDR3 runs 16 residues. The CDR3 sequence is CASSVRASGRTDTQYF. The CDR3 nucleotides are TGTGCCAGCAGCGTGAGGGCTAGCGGGCGCACAGATACGCAGTATTTT.

The chain employs TRBV5-1 and TRBJ2-5; 9 bases are shared with TRBD2. Germline trimming cut 0 bases from V and 2 bases from J; bases unmatched to any gene: 5. Germline loops: CDR1 SGHRS, CDR2 YFSETQ. CDR3 length: 16 amino acids. The CDR3 DNA follows: TGCGCCAGCAGCTTGGTTCCTGCGGGGGGGCAAGAGACCCAGTACTTC. Amino acid sequence: CASSLVPAGGQETQYF.

The V and J genes are TRBV28 and TRBJ1-2; the D gene is possibly TRBD1 (6 bases). Between the trimmed V and J ends, which lost 6 bases and 4 bases, there was a span of 15 bases. The CDR3 has 14 amino acids. Germline V gene lookup returns CDR1 MDHEN and CDR2 SYDVKM. The CDR3, as DNA: TGTGCCAGCAGATCTGGGGGGGCCGGCTATGGCTACACCTTC. This translates into CASRSGGAGYGYTF.

The rearrangement links TRBV6-5 to TRBJ2-7; tentative D call: TRBD2 (6 bases). Trimming removed 2 bases at V and 1 base at J, with 12 bases between. Germline V gene lookup returns CDR1 MNHEY and CDR2 SVGAGI. The CDR3 totals 15 residues. The CDR3 region has the DNA TGTGCCAGCAGTTACCCTGCTAGCGTTTCCTACGAGCAGTACTTC. Residues: CASSYPASVSYEQYF.

The CDR3 DNA sequence: TGTGCCATCAGTGAGGCGGGACAGGGCCAAGAGACCCAGTACTTC. The encoded protein is CAISEAGQGQETQYF. The chain links TRBV10-3 to TRBJ2-5, with TRBD1 matching 9 bases. CDR3 length: 15 residues. V lost 2 bases, J lost 1 base, and 2 bases stayed unmatched. CDR1 is ENHRY and CDR2 is SYGVKD in the germline V gene.

This clone was detected only a few times. V and J are TRBV9 and TRBJ1-6; a weak D match, TRBD1 (5 bases). V gave up 0 bases and J gave up 5 bases, with 12 bases separating them. The CDR3 spans 16 residues. Germline V CDR1 and CDR2: SGDLS, YYNGEE. The CDR3 loop is CASSVERTPNNSPLHF. The CDR3 DNA sequence: TGTGCCAGCAGCGTAGAAAGGACACCGAATAATTCACCCCTCCACTTT.

This chain uses TRBV28 with TRBJ2-1, with TRBD2 matching over 13 bases. This CDR3 contains 16 residues. Trimming cost V 7 bases and J 12 bases; bases outside gene matches: 15. The germline CDR1 and CDR2 sequences are MDHEN and SYDVKM. In DNA, the CDR3 is TGTGCCAGCACCGGAGGAACTAGCGGGAGGGTATATCGGCAGTTCTTC. This codes for CASTGGTSGRVYRQFF.

In DNA, the CDR3 is TGTGCCAGCAGCTTCAGAGGTGCAACTAATGAAAAACTGTTTTTT. Encoded protein: CASSFRGATNEKLFF. The rearrangement links TRBV11-2 to TRBJ1-4; D unclear. Trimming left V 3 bases short and J 0 bases short, with 8 bases between. The CDR3 runs to 15 residues. CDR1 is SGHAT and CDR2 is FQNNGV in the germline V gene.

The chain combines TRBV18 with TRBJ2-7; the D gene is possibly TRBD1 (7 bases). This CDR3 spans 15 amino acids. The germline gives CDR1 KGHSH, CDR2 LQKENI. Trimming stripped 6 bases from V and 4 bases from J, with 19 bases between. CDR3 protein: CASSENRGGMYEQYF. CDR3 DNA: TGTGCCAGCTCCGAGAACAGGGGAGGTATGTACGAGCAGTACTTC.

This chain links TRBV6-4 with TRBJ1-2; TRBD1 is a possible D gene (6 bases). In germline, CDR1 is MRHNA, CDR2 SNTAGT. Trimming shortened V by 6 bases and J by 1 base, and 15 bases separated the two germline ends. This CDR3 comprises 15 residues. This CDR3 is CASRVGRGNNYGYTF. The DNA of the CDR3 is TGTGCCAGCAGGGTTGGCAGGGGTAATAACTATGGCTACACCTTC.

The chain joins TRBV18 to TRBJ1-1, with D possibly matching TRBD1 (6 bases). The CDR3 contains 17 residues. Between the trimmed V and J ends, which lost 3 bases and 2 bases, there was a span of 19 bases. Germline loops: CDR1 KGHSH, CDR2 LQKENI. CDR3 loop: CASSPRMVSGTNTEAFF. For the CDR3, the DNA is TGTGCCAGCTCACCGCGGATGGTCAGCGGGACAAACACTGAAGCTTTCTTT. Variable domain in full (rest from reference TRBV18 and TRBJ1-1): NAGVMQNPRHLVRRRGQEARLRCSPMKGHSHVYWYRQLPEEGLKFMVYLQKENIIDESGMPKERFSAEFPKEGPSILRIQQVVRGDSAAYFCASSPRMVSGTNTEAFFGQGTRLTVV.

Worth noting for this clone: Additional DNA sequences in this sample encode the identical CDR3. This chain uses TRBV28 with TRBJ2-1, with a weak D call TRBD2 (5 bases). Germline CDR1 and CDR2: MDHEN and SYDVKM. CDR3 length equals 14 residues. The V and J ends lost 3 bases and 3 bases respectively, with 9 bases between them. CDR3 coding DNA: TGTGCCAGCAGTTTCGGTGGACTCTACAATGAGCAGTTCTTC. Encoded protein: CASSFGGLYNEQFF. Drawing the rest from reference TRBV28 and TRBJ2-1, the complete variable domain is DVKVTQSSRYLVKRTGEKVFLECVQDMDHENMFWYRQDPGLGLRLIYFSYDVKMKEKGDIPEGYSVSREKKERFSLILESASTNQTSMYLCASSFGGLYNEQFFGPGTRLTVL.

This chain uses TRBV11-2 with TRBJ1-3; D is unresolved. This CDR3 is 13 amino acids long. Germline V gives CDR1 SGHAT, CDR2 FQNNGV. Trimming left V 7 bases short and J 3 bases short, with 10 bases between. This CDR3 is CASTLSRGNTIYF. The CDR3, as DNA: TGTGCCAGCACGCTATCCCGTGGAAACACCATATATTTT.

V and J are TRBV6-1 and TRBJ2-7; D tentatively reads TRBD1 or TRBD2 (7 bases each). The V and J ends lost 8 bases and 3 bases respectively, with 14 bases between them. CDR1 is MNHNS, CDR2 SASEGT, per germline. The CDR3 has 13 residues. CDR3 sequence: CASHRGGYYEQYF. In DNA form, the CDR3 reads TGTGCCAGCCACAGGGGAGGGTACTACGAGCAGTACTTC.

This clone has just one count. This chain uses TRBV5-1 with TRBJ2-7; 8 bases are shared with TRBD2. Germline assignment: CDR1 SGHRS and CDR2 YFSETQ. There are 13 residues in the CDR3. J gave up 7 bases and V 5 bases, and 8 bases lay outside the gene matches. DNA of the CDR3: TGCGCCAGCAGAGGTGGGACTAGTGGTGAGCAGTACTTC. Protein sequence: CASRGGTSGEQYF.

The chain employs TRBV28 and TRBJ1-1; D not certain. Trimming cost V 10 bases and J 4 bases, with 13 bases left between them. This CDR3 has 12 residues. The germline V gene encodes CDR1 MDHEN and CDR2 SYDVKM. The CDR3 DNA reads as TGTGCCACCAAAGAGGTGAGCACTGAAGCTTTCTTT. Translated, it gives CATKEVSTEAFF.